The rows below give T cell receptor beta chains drawn from one sample of a study of early T cells in non-severe SARS-CoV-2 infection. TCRdb passed the 5' RACE reads through MiXCR, listing each CDR3 protein once. The sample lists 20,000 to 25,000 distinct CDR3 sequences; 3.5% to 5% were seen once. Input material: whole blood. The receptor set was obtained from an adult who was a healthcare worker with PCR-confirmed SARS-CoV-2 infection or an uninfected control (not recorded which). Each CDR3 is given without its conserved first and last residue. The size field is filled for only some rows; it gives once, few, many or a size class.

V gene,clone size,CDR3 protein
TRBV5-4,many,ASSVGTATDTQY
TRBV27,.,ASSLRGGGYQPQH
TRBV11-2,many,ASSFQGAPGELF
TRBV6-5,medium-sized,ASSYGAGVYIQY
TRBV7-6,many,ASSPHPGTGLNTGELF
TRBV14,many,ASSQAGGGAYEQY
TRBV27,many,ASSSLAGGQRRTGELF
TRBV4-2,medium-sized,ASSQDTHAEGGETQY
TRBV6-2/TRBV6-3,.,ASSYRSRSGANVLT
TRBV19,.,ASSRRVNTEAF
TRBV24-1,.,ATSDNGGLNTEAF
TRBV10-1,.,ASSLYGGTDTQY
TRBV2,many,ASGQIPDTQY
TRBV3-1,.,ASSRGGIYSNQPQH
TRBV20-1,many,SARDSSNSIYGYT
TRBV6-1,few,ATDSTSGYSYANTGELF
TRBV20-1,many,SAGTGGGHNSPLH
TRBV7-2,many,ASSQSLRYTDTQY
TRBV5-1,many,ASRGFGLSDTQY
TRBV30,.,AWSVPFGNEQF
TRBV29-1,.,SVGQTGYT
TRBV5-1,few,ASSLALDQHTDTQY
TRBV6-2/TRBV6-3,few,ASSYLRVRVGTEAF
TRBV6-5,many,ASMRRGGQGRYEQY
TRBV4-1,many,ASSQPHREEKLF
TRBV19,many,ASTLERGENTEAF
TRBV6-6,.,ASSYEQGGTGELF
TRBV5-1,many,ASSWTGGEQF
TRBV5-1,many,ASSEGSGSYNSPLH
TRBV7-2,few,GSSPGVYNEQF
TRBV7-2,.,ASMKRQGTEAF
TRBV6-2/TRBV6-3,many,ASSYPRGSNQPQH
TRBV7-6,many,ASGVGETQY
TRBV6-6,many,ASSYYIGFYEQY
TRBV29-1,.,SVLGEKLF
TRBV6-5,.,ASSLQGGGNTIY
TRBV18,many,ASSPSGYYGYT
TRBV5-5,many,ASSPTGGYGYT
TRBV4-3,many,ASSHRGGLDTQY
TRBV4-2,many,ASSLRVAAGRQETQY
TRBV7-9,many,ASSPDLGRIETQY
TRBV3-1,.,ASSQGGVRTELSEAF
TRBV7-2,few,ASSPSFSGESTDTQY
TRBV6-5,many,ASSYSPITDTQY
TRBV20-1,few,SANPSAGGGDTQY
TRBV7-6,many,ASSLGLAVTYEQY
TRBV2,.,ASSDRGLIGELF
TRBV10-1,many,ASSDDLAEAF
TRBV28,many,ASTKTSTDTQY